The following is a TCR beta chain sequence with its context. This receptor's antigen is unknown. No per-base quality is available; no much larger clone lies one base away. The CDR3 covers 14 residues, taking in both the cysteine and the phenylalanine. Solely the CDR3 DNA is kept, with 42 bases framed from the first base. The junction shows trimming of 2 bases on V and 7 bases on J, plus 12 bases between the germline ends. CDR1 MNHEY and CDR2 SMNVEV were looked up in the germline V gene (reference sequence). The CDR3 regions of human TCRbeta chains were analyzed by immunosequencing. Concerning the study's data processing: TCRs in the repertoires were matched against a reference library of SARS-CoV-2-specific TCRs that had been generated with the MIRA antigen-specificity platform. Breadth meant the fraction of unique TCRs that were SARS-CoV-2-associated, whereas depth meant the fraction of total T cells that were SARS-CoV-2-associated. Using the MIRA data, every spike-specific TCR was mapped to the spike region that the TCR reacted to and assigned to either a CD4 or a CD8 class. Log10-transformed breadth and depth values were compared by one-way ANOVA with Sidak's multiple comparisons tests. This is the immuneACCESS table as TCRdb keeps it, with only in-frame sequences that have V and J called. A part of the clones is gone; compared with another copy, unresolved V genes explain less than half, and the rest is unexplained. V and J calls and clone size are those listed in that table; D and trimming were worked out from the DNA. This sample comprises about 140,000 clones, around 93% of them detected only once. The ten largest make up 3.6% of the sample.

This sample was included in a study of T cell responses to AZD1222 COVID-19 vaccine (dated by TCRdb to the early 2020s). Some background on the complete study: A total of about 230 trial participants underwent TCR sequencing, of whom around 200 received two doses of AZD1222 and some 25 received two doses of the MenACWY control vaccine. Trial participants were enrolled by age into subgroups of 18-55, 56-69 and 70-plus years, and around 150, 28 and 57 TCR-sequenced participants, respectively, were included in these subgroups.

Taken with the paper, the label for time point translates to: about 28 days (+/-7) after the second vaccine dose. AZD1222 recipients whose second dose came at about 4 weeks and those whose second dose came at about 12 weeks were combined into one group, since spike-specific TCR depth and breadth did not differ between the two schedules. Samples from vaccinated people were obtained from the UK trials COV001 and COV002, which included a single-blind randomized controlled phase 2/3 trial of AZD1222 (ChAdOx1 nCoV-19) in healthy adults. Trial participant PBMC samples were collected at day 0 and day 28 after the second dose for TCRbeta chain sequencing. The investigation overall reported the following: In the small 56-69-year group, the increase in depth fell short of significance, most likely because of low power. Because no day 14 peak-response samples were available, the repertoires could be characterized only after the peak T cell response. Reportedly, close to half of the unique spike-specific TCRs recognized epitopes lying outside the regions that are mutated in the B.1.351 and B.1.1.7 variants. The vaccine-associated CD4 TCRs covered the entire spike protein, and the dominant responses fell in regions 160-218 and 743-854. Conclusions about previously exposed vaccinees are limited, since just five to seven AZD1222 recipients were seropositive for SARS-CoV-2 at baseline. Most participants were white British and females outnumbered males, and the authors suggested that clonal diversity may have been underestimated. A significant rise in spike-specific TCR breadth and depth was observed after two AZD1222 doses relative to day 0 and relative to MenACWY recipients.

The specimen was peripheral blood, collected 28 days after the second AZD1222 dose. The chain joins TRBV27 to TRBJ1-5, and perhaps TRBD1 as D gene, on 5 matching bases. The receptor's source is an adult who received the AZD1222 COVID-19 vaccine. In nucleotide form, the sequence is TGTGCCAGCAGTTTAGGGGGTGCATCGCAGCCCCAGCATTTT. Translated, it gives CASSLGGASQPQHF.